The T cell receptor beta chain described here comes from a study of T cells in Graves' hyperthyroidism and ophthalmopathy. Study-level information: Once the initial diagnosis was made, peripheral blood was obtained before any treatment. Study results and caveats: Most clonotypes that expanded in the thyroid above 0.001 also showed up in blood.

CDR3 length equals 12 residues. The germline CDR1 and CDR2 sequences are SGHDT and YYEEEE. The V gene lost 0 bases and the J gene lost 5 bases, with 5 bases spanning the gap. In regard to this clonotype: Its cognate antigen is unknown. The final CDR3 position lacks the conserved phenylalanine or tryptophan, pointing to a likely read error.

Not enrolled were patients with uncontrolled infection, other autoimmune disease, pregnancy or lactation. There were TCR beta CDR3 regions amplified from RNA transcripts. The HTBI primer set served for first-round RT-PCR of the TCR CDR3. TCRdb analysed the multiplex PCR reads with MiXCR anew, one entry per CDR3 protein. The table includes approximately 400,000 distinct CDR3 sequences, about 18% detected once. This TCR derives from a woman between 18 and 29 years old with Graves' hyperthyroidism. The V gene is TRBV5-6, the J gene TRBJ1-1; D is unclear. The sequencing sample was made of blood. Here the CDR3 DNA reads TGTGCCAGCAGCTTGGGAAGGACTGAAGCTTTCTAT. Protein sequence: CASSLGRTEAFY.